The source of this TCR beta chain is a study of T cell repertoires in cytomegalovirus infection. Across the study: TCR beta signatures that were public indicated CMV infection and matching HLA type.

Germline CDR1 is SNHLY and CDR2 is FYNNEI. The CDR3 spans 14 residues. Trimming stripped 6 bases from V and 2 bases from J, with 12 bases between. The sample holds many counts of this clonotype. TCRdb passed the reads through MiXCR, listing each CDR3 protein once. The sample comprises about 400,000 distinct CDR3 sequences, around 18% of which are singletons, and under 9% rests with the top ten. This TCR was sampled from a human donor in good health (CMV status not recorded). Some clones in this sample may be carry-over from other donors' samples. Sample: PBMCs. The genes are TRBV2 and TRBJ2-3, with D possibly TRBD1 on 6 matching bases. The CDR3 nucleotides read TGTGCCAGCAGGACAGGAGCCAACACAGATACGCAGTATTTT. Amino acid sequence: CASRTGANTDTQYF.